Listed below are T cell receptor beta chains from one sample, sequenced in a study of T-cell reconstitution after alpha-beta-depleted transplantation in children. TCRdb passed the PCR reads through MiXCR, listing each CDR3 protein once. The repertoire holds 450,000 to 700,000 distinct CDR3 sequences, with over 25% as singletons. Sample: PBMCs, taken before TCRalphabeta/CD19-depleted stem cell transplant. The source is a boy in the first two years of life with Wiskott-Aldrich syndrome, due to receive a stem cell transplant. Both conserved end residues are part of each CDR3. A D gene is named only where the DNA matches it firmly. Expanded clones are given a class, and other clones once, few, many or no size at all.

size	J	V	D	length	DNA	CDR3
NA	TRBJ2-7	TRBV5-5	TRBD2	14	TGTGCCAGCAGCAGAACTAGCGGGAGAAACGAGCAGTACTTC	CASSRTSGRNEQYF
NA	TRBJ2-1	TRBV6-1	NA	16	TGTGCCAGCAGGGGGTTGTTCAGGAGCTCCTACAATGAGCAGTTCTTC	CASRGLFRSSYNEQFF
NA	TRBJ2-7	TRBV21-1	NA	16	TGTGCCAGCAGCAAATCTTGGACTAGCGTGACCTACGAGCAGTACTTC	CASSKSWTSVTYEQYF
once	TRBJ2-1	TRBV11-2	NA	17	TGTGCCAGCAGCTTCAAGTCGTTTTCTACCACCTACAATGAGCAGTTCTTC	CASSFKSFSTTYNEQFF
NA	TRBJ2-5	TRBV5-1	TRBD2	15	TGCGCCAGCAGCTTGGCCGGTACGGGAGGTTTGACCCAGTACTTC	CASSLAGTGGLTQYF
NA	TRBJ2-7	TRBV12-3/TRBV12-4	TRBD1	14	TGTGCCAGCAGTATCTGGACAGGGCCCTACGAGCAGTACTTC	CASSIWTGPYEQYF
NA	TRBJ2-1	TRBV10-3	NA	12	TGTGCCATCAGTGGAGGATACAATGAGCAGTTCTTC	CAISGGYNEQFF
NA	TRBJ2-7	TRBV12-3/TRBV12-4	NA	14	TGTGCCAGCAGTAGACGGACGATAGTCTACGAGCAGTACTTC	CASSRRTIVYEQYF
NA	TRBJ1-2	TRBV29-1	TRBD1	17	TGCAGCGTTGAAATCCGGGGGGGGACAGCCTGGGACTATGGCTACACCTTC	CSVEIRGGTAWDYGYTF
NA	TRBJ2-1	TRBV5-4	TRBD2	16	TGTGCCAGCAGCTGGACTAGCGGGAGCTCCTACAATGAGCAGTTCTTC	CASSWTSGSSYNEQFF
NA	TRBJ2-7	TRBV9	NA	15	TGTGCCAGCAGCGTAGAGCCCGCTAGCAAGTACGAGCAGTACTTC	CASSVEPASKYEQYF
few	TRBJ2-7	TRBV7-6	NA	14	TGTGCCAGCAGCTTAAACCTGGGTTCCTACGAGCAGTACTTC	CASSLNLGSYEQYF
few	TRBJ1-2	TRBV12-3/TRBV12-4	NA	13	TGTGCCAGCAGTTTATGGGGGAGCTATGGCTACACCTTC	CASSLWGSYGYTF
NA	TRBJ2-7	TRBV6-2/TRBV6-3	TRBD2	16	TGTGCCAGCAGTTACCAGACTAGCGGGATTTCCTACGAGCAGTACTTC	CASSYQTSGISYEQYF
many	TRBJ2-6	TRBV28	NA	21	TGTGCCAGCAGTTTCCCCAATCCGGGATCCCAAGGGAGCTCTGGGGCCAACGTCCTGACTTTC	CASSFPNPGSQGSSGANVLTF
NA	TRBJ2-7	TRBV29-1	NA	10	TGCAGCGCGGTCTCCTACGAGCAGTACTTC	CSAVSYEQYF
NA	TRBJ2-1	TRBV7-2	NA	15	TGTGCCAGCAATAGGGGAGTAGTCCCCTACAATGAGCAGTTCTTC	CASNRGVVPYNEQFF
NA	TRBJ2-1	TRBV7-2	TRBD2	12	TGTGCCAGCACACTAGCGAGCAATGAGCAGTTCTTC	CASTLASNEQFF
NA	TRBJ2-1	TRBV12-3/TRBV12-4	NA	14	TGTGCCAGCAGTCACAGTTTCTCCTACAATGAGCAGTTCTTC	CASSHSFSYNEQFF
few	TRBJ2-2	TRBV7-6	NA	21	TGTGCCAGCAGCCCCAAGCTTTTGATGGGACACCCGCAGATTGACACCGGGGAGCTGTTTTTT	CASSPKLLMGHPQIDTGELFF
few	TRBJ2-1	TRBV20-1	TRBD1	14	TGCAGTGCTAGAGGACAGGGGGCGGGCAATGAGCAGTTCTTC	CSARGQGAGNEQFF
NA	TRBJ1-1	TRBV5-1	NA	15	TGCGCCAGCAGCTCTGCTGCTAACGCGAACACTGAAGCTTTCTTT	CASSSAANANTEAFF
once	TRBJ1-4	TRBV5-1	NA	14	TGCGCCAGCGGCCTTGGACATGGTTCGGGAAAACTGTTTTTT	CASGLGHGSGKLFF
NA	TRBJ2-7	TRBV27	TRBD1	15	TGTGCCAGCAGCCGTGGATTAGACAGGGTCTACGAGCAGTACTTC	CASSRGLDRVYEQYF
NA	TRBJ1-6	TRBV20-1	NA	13	TGCAGTGCTAGAGGGGCGGGGGATTCACCCCTCCACTTT	CSARGAGDSPLHF
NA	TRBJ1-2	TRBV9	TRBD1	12	TGTGCCAGCAGCGTCCAGGGGGATGGCTACACCTTC	CASSVQGDGYTF
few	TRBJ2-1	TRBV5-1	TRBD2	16	TGCGCCAGCAGCTTATTGACTAGCGGGAGTTCGAATGAGCAGTTCTTC	CASSLLTSGSSNEQFF
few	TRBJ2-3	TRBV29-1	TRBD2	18	TGCAGCGCCCGGACTAGCGGGACGAAAAGCCCTAGCACAGATACGCAGTATTTT	CSARTSGTKSPSTDTQYF
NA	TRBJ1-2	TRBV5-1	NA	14	TGCGCCAGCAGCCAACAGGGTTTCGGTGATGGCTACACCTTC	CASSQQGFGDGYTF
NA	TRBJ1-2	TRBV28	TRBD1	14	TGTGCCAGCAGTGGGACAGGGGAGGGCTATGGCTACACCTTC	CASSGTGEGYGYTF
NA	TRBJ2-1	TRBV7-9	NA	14	TGTGCCAGCAGCTTAGTAGCAAAGCGATCTGAGCAGTTCTTC	CASSLVAKRSEQFF
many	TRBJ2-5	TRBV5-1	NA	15	TGCGCCAGCAGCTTGGCCTTCAGGGTTTTGGAGACCCAGTACTTC	CASSLAFRVLETQYF
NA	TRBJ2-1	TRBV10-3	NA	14	TGTGCCATCAAGGCGGGACCGACCTACAATGAGCAGTTCTTC	CAIKAGPTYNEQFF
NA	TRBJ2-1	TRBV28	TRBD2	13	TGTGCCAGCAGTCAACTAGCGGGACGTGAGCAGTTCTTC	CASSQLAGREQFF
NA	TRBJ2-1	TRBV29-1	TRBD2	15	TGCAGCGTTGAACTGAGCGGGAGGGCCTACAATGAGCAGTTCTTC	CSVELSGRAYNEQFF
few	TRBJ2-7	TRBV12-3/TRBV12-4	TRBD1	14	TGTGCCAGCAGGTCCGGGACAGTCTCCTACGAGCAGTACTTC	CASRSGTVSYEQYF
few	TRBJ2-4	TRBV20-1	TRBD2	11	TGCAGTGCTACTAGCGGGAACATTCAGTACTTC	CSATSGNIQYF
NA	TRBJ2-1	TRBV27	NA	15	TGTGCCAGCAACCCGGACAGACCCTCCTACAATGAGCAGTTCTTC	CASNPDRPSYNEQFF
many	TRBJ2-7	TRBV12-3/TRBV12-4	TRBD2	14	TGTGCCAGCAGCTTAGCGGGAGGGTCCTACGAGCAGTACTTC	CASSLAGGSYEQYF
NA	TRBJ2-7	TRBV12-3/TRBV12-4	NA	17	TGTGCCAGCAGTTTTGGGTCCATCTTATCCGACTACTACGAGCAGTACTTC	CASSFGSILSDYYEQYF
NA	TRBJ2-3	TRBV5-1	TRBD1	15	TGCGCCAGCAGCTTGGGGACAGGGGTGACAGATACGCAGTATTTT	CASSLGTGVTDTQYF
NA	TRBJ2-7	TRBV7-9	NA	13	TGTGCCAGCAGTAGGGGGACGGGCTACGAGCAGTACTTC	CASSRGTGYEQYF
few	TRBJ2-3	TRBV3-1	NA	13	TGTGCCAGCAGCCCAGTTAACACAGATACGCAGTATTTT	CASSPVNTDTQYF
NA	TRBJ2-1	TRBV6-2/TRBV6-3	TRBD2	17	TGTGCCAGCAGTCCCCTTCGAGGGCGGGAGGGCCGGGGTGAGCAGTTCTTC	CASSPLRGREGRGEQFF
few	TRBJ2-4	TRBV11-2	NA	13	TGTGCCAGCAGCCCACAGGGATCTAACATTCAGTACTTC	CASSPQGSNIQYF
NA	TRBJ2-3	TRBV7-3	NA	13	TGTGCCAGCAGCACAATCCGCACAGATACGCAGTATTTT	CASSTIRTDTQYF
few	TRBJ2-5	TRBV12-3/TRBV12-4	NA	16	TGTGCCAGCGGTCCCCAGGGATCTGGCTGGGGAGAGACCCAGTACTTC	CASGPQGSGWGETQYF
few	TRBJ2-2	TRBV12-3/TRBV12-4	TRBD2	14	TGTGCCAGCAGTTTCAGCGGGACCCCCGGGGAGCTGTTTTTT	CASSFSGTPGELFF
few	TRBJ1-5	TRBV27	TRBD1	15	TGTGCCAGCAGTCCCCTGGCAGGGGGGGATCAGCCCCAGCATTTT	CASSPLAGGDQPQHF
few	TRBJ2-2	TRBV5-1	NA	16	TGCGCCAGCATCAATTTTGGGGGAGCGAACACCGGGGAGCTGTTTTTT	CASINFGGANTGELFF
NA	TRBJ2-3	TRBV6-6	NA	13	TGTGCCAGCAGTTACGGGTTAGCGGCTCCGCAGTATTTT	CASSYGLAAPQYF
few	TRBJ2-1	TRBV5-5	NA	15	TGTGCCAGCAGCTTGGCTCAGGCTACCTACAATGAGCAGTTCTTC	CASSLAQATYNEQFF
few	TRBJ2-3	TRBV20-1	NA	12	TGCAGTGCAGCCAGGGTTCCAGATACGCAGTATTTT	CSAARVPDTQYF
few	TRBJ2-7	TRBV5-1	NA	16	TGCGCCAGCAGCTCTGGAGTGGTGGGGGCAGGCTACGAGCAGTACTTC	CASSSGVVGAGYEQYF
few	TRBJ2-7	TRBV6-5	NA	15	TGTGCCAGCAGTTACGTAGGGACCGACTCCTACGAGCAGTACTTC	CASSYVGTDSYEQYF
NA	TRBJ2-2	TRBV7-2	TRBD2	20	TGTGCCAGCAGCTTAGCGCGGGGACTAGCGGGACCTGCGAACACCGGGGAGCTGTTTTTT	CASSLARGLAGPANTGELFF
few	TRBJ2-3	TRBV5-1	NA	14	TGCGCCAGCAGCTGGTCAGGGAAGAGAGATACGCAGTATTTT	CASSWSGKRDTQYF
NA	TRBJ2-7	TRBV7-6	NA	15	TGTGCCAGCAGCTTACGTCGGGGGGCAAATGACGAGCAGTACTTC	CASSLRRGANDEQYF